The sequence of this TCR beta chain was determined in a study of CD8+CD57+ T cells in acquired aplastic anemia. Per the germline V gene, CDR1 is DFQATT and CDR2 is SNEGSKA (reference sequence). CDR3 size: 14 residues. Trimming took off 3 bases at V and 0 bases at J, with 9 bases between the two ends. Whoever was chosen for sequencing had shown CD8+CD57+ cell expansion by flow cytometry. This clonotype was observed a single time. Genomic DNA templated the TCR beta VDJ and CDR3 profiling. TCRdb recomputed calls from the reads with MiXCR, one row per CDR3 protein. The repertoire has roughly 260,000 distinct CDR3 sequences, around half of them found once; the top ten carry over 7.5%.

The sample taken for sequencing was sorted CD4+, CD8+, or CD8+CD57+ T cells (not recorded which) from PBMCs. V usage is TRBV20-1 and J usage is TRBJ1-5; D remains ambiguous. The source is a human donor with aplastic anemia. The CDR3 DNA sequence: TGCAGTGCTAGTAATACGCATAGCAATCAGCCCCAGCATTTT. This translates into CSASNTHSNQPQHF.